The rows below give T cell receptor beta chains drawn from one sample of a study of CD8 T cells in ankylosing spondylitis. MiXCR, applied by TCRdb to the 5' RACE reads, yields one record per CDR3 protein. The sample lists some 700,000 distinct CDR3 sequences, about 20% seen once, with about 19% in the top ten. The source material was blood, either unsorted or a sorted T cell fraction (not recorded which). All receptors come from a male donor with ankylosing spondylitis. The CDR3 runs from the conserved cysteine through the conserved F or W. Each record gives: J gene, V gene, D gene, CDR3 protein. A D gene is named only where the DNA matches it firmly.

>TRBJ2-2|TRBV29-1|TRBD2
CSVEGTSGSATGELFF
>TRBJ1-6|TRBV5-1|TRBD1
CASSRDRAGSPLHF
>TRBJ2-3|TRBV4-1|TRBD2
CASSEERTSGLETDTQYF
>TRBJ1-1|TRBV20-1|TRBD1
CSVPRNGQDTEAFF
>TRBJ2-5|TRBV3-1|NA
CASSELDASAETQYF
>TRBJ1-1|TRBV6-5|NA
CASSYGWRGTEAFF
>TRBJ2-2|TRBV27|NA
CASSSETVSTNTGELFF
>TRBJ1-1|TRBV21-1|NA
CASSIETGENTEAFF
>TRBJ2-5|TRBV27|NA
CASSLLASGSQYF
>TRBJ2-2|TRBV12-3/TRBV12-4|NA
CAVRTGGSDTGELFF
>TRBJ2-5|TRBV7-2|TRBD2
CASSFAGLAGEQETQYF
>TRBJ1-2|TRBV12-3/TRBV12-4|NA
CASTPWGPNEGYTF
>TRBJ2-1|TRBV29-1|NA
CSVEGNNEQFF
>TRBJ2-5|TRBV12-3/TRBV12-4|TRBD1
CASSPYTGANQETQYF
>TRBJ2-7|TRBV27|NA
CASSLYASGGWQYF
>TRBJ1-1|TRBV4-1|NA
CASSLTRTVGTEAFF
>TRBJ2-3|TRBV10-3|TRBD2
CAIGGGLGTDTQYF
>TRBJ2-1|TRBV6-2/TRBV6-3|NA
CASQGGGSYNEQFF
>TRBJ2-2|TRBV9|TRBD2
CASSVDSGLAGGRGGELFF
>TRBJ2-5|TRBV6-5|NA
CASSYWDGARETQYF
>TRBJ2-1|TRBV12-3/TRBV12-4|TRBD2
CASSFGLAGKYNEQFF
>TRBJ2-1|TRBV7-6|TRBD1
CASSLVTGQGIVLNEQFF
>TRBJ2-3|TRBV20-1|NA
CSASSRGRGTDTQYF
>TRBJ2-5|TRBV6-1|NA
CASSGGRVETQYF
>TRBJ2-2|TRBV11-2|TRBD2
CASSLVLAGSGELFF
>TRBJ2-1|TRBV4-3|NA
CASSQDRLAVEQFF
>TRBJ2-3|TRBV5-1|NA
CASSLVGRSTQYF
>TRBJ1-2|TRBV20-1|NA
CSAKLLGGNYGYTF
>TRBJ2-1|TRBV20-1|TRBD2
CSARDRVGLAVNEQFF
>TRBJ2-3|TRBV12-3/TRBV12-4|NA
CASSFFRDRTDTQYF
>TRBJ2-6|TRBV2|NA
CASSEAGTGANVLTF
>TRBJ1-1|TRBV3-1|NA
CASRLRKNTEAFF
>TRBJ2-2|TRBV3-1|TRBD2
CASSQDRASGIGELFF
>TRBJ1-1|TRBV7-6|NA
CASSSQEGGTEAFF
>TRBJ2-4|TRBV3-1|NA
CASSRGEAKNIQYF
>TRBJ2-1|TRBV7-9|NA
CASSLNSGPYNEQFF
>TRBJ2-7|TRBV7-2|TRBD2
CASSLGGRVDEQYF
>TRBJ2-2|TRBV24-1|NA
CATSDYLGELFF
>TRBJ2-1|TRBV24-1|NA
CATSGTGRGWLASYNEQFF
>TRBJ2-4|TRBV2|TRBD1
CASRERQGTLAPHQYF
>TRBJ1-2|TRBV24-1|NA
CATSDGPRRGRGGGYTF
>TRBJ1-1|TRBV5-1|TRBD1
CASHWGQGILGTEAFF
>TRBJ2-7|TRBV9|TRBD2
CASSASGSETYEQYF
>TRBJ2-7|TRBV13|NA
CASSALQPYEQYF
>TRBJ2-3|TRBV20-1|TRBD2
CSVAGGTDTQYF
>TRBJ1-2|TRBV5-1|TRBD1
CASSESGTGSPRGGYTF
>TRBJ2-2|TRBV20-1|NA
CSARRWGEDTGELFF
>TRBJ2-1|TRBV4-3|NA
CASSQVLWFSGNEQFF
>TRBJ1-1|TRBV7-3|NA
CASAEGPNTEAFF
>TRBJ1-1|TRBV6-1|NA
CASSTSAPMNTEAFF
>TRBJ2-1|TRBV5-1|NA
CASSFTGVHEQFF
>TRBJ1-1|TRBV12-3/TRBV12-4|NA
CASRGGATNTEAFF
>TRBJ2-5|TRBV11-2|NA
CASSFVVETQYF
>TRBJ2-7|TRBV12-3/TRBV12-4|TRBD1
CASSPRQGSYEQYF
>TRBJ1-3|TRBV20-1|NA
CSARDGGGNTIYF
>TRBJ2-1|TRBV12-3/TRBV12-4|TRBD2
CASSLQRGSYNEQFF
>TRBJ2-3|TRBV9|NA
CASSVAVDFTQYF